The 22 T cell receptor beta chains reported below all come from one sample, sequenced in a study of shared clonotypes between healthy human individuals (dated by TCRdb to the early 2020s). The method was the immunoSEQ multiplex PCR assay. Sourced from immuneACCESS, this table was stored by TCRdb with only in-frame sequences that have V and J called. A share of the clones is absent; for the studies checked, an unresolved V gene accounts for under half, and the remainder has no known explanation. For this sample the table gives some 630,000 clones, of which 72% were detected only once. Roughly 1.8% of the sample is held by the ten biggest clonotypes. The material sequenced was memory CD4+ T cells sorted from blood. In the paper's terms, the cell subset or site label means: CD45RA-negative fraction. These receptors came from a woman aged 30 to 39 in good health.

The chain has TRBV9 and TRBJ2-5; 7 bases map to TRBD2. In germline, CDR1 is SGDLS, CDR2 YYNGEE. J was trimmed by 7 bases and V by 2 bases; bases with no gene match: 5. The CDR3 is 13 residues long. CDR3 in amino acids: CASSVMGGGTQYF. Written as DNA, the CDR3 is TGTGCCAGCAGCGTCATGGGCGGGGGGACCCAGTACTTC.

The rearrangement joins TRBV5-1 to TRBJ2-7; tentatively, D is TRBD2 (5 bases). V lost 0 bases to trimming and J lost 12 bases, with 13 bases between them. CDR1 is SGHRS, CDR2 YFSETQ, per germline. The CDR3 sequence is 12 residues long. CDR3 region: CASSLGGLTPYF. Here the CDR3 DNA reads TGCGCCAGCAGCTTGGGCGGGTTAACGCCGTACTTC.

This clone was counted ten times or more. The V call is TRBV7-3, the J call TRBJ1-1; weak D call: TRBD1 (5 bases). The germline V and J ends were trimmed by 5 bases and 5 bases, with 21 bases remaining between them. Germline-derived CDR1 and CDR2 are SGHTA and FQGTGA. This CDR3 has 16 amino acids. CDR3 DNA: TGTGCCAGCAGCGTGAAGGGACGGGGAGGAGGTACTGAAGCTTTCTTT. Protein: CASSVKGRGGGTEAFF.

The chain combines TRBV25-1 with TRBJ2-7; 7 bases agree with TRBD2. Per the germline V gene, CDR1 is MGHDK and CDR2 is SYGVNS. The length of the CDR3 is 11 residues. J gave up 13 bases and V 6 bases, and 9 bases lay outside the gene matches. CDR3 protein: CASSAGGSCYF. DNA of the CDR3: TGTGCCAGCAGCGCCGGCGGGAGCTGTTACTTC.

This clone was detected only a few times. The sample has other DNA sequences that encode this CDR3 too. V and J are TRBV10-1 and TRBJ2-5; weak D call: TRBD1 (6 bases). V was trimmed by 0 bases and J by 4 bases, leaving 6 bases between them. The CDR3 length is 13 residues. Germline assignment: CDR1 WNHNN and CDR2 SYGVQD (reference sequence). The CDR3 DNA reads as TGCGCCAGCAGTGAGTCGGGGGCAGAGACCCAGTACTTC. This gives the protein CASSESGAETQYF.

The chain links TRBV19 to TRBJ2-3; 10 bases map to TRBD2. Germline V gene lookup returns CDR1 LNHDA and CDR2 SQIVND (reference sequence). The trim removed 10 bases at V and 1 base at J, leaving 17 bases unmatched. The CDR3 length is 18 residues. The CDR3, as DNA: TGTGCCACAAGGGGCCTAGCGGGAGAGGAAAGCGGCACAGATACGCAGTATTTT. As protein: CATRGLAGEESGTDTQYF.

As concerns this clone: Possible read error: a much larger clone is one base away. This sequence joins TRBV7-9 and TRBJ1-1; the D is unclear. The V end lost 5 bases, the J end lost 3 bases, and 10 bases lay between the germline ends. The CDR3 has 13 residues. Germline V gene lookup returns CDR1 SEHNR and CDR2 FQNEAQ (reference sequence). The CDR3 DNA reads TGTGCCAGCAGCACCCAACGTGACACTGAAGCTTTCTTT. Encoded protein: CASSTQRDTEAFF.

The chain combines TRBV11-2 with TRBJ2-1, with TRBD2 matching over 11 bases. The J segment lost 7 bases and the V segment lost 5 bases, leaving 10 bases of the junction unmatched. This CDR3 comprises 16 residues. Looked up from germline, CDR1 is SGHAT and CDR2 is FQNNGV. The CDR3 spells CASSPRLAGTRNEQFF. The CDR3 DNA sequence: TGTGCCAGCAGCCCGAGACTAGCGGGGACCCGAAATGAGCAGTTCTTC.

The chain has TRBV29-1 and TRBJ1-2; tentative D call: TRBD1 (6 bases). The CDR3 is 13 amino acids. The germline V gene encodes CDR1 SQVTM and CDR2 ANQGSEA. Trimming shortened V by 6 bases and J by 1 base, and 12 bases separated the two germline ends. CDR3 in amino acids: CSVSGTSNYGYTF. The CDR3 DNA sequence: TGCAGCGTCTCCGGGACAAGTAACTATGGCTACACCTTC.

The rearrangement links TRBV5-4 to TRBJ2-2; no clear D. V shed 0 bases and J shed 1 base, with 7 bases lying between them. This CDR3 spans 15 amino acids. The V gene's germline CDR1 is SGHNT and CDR2 YYREEE (reference sequence). The CDR3 nucleotides are TGTGCCAGCAGCTTGGACAGCTTGAACACCGGGGAGCTGTTTTTT. As protein: CASSLDSLNTGELFF.

The gene calls are TRBV29-1 and TRBJ2-7; D not resolved. Deletions cut 4 bases from V and 6 bases from J, with 13 bases between. Germline V gives CDR1 SQVTM, CDR2 ANQGSEA. The length of the CDR3 is 12 residues. The DNA for the CDR3 is TGCAGCGTTGGAGGTTCTAGTTCCGAGCAGTACTTC. Translating it yields CSVGGSSSEQYF.

This chain connects TRBV29-1 to TRBJ1-1, with D possibly TRBD1 on 5 matching bases. Germline V lookup: CDR1 SQVTM, CDR2 ANQGSEA. The CDR3 is 13 amino acids. V lost 6 bases to trimming and J lost 5 bases, with 16 bases between them. The CDR3 spells CSVGRGEVTEAFF. CDR3 bases: TGCAGCGTCGGACGGGGCGAGGTGACTGAAGCTTTCTTT.

The gene calls are TRBV9 and TRBJ1-2, with D perhaps TRBD1 (5 bases). Germline V gene data show CDR1 as SGDLS and CDR2 as YYNGEE. This CDR3 is 14 amino acids long. The ends were cut back, 2 bases at V and 6 bases at J, with 14 bases in the middle. The CDR3 loop is CASSVLTEGHGYTF. Here the CDR3 DNA reads TGTGCCAGCAGCGTTTTGACAGAGGGCCATGGCTACACCTTC.

CDR3 amino acids: CASSLDASGFAEKLFF. CDR3 DNA sequence: TGTGCCAGCAGCTTAGACGCATCAGGGTTCGCTGAAAAACTGTTTTTT. The rearrangement uses TRBV7-8 and TRBJ1-4, with D possibly matching TRBD1 (5 bases). There are 16 residues in the CDR3. Germline V gene sequence: CDR1 SGHVS, CDR2 FQNEAQ. The V end was cut by 1 base, the J end by 7 bases, with 16 bases between.

This clone was counted a single time. The V gene is TRBV29-1, the J gene TRBJ2-7; D is possibly TRBD1 (6 bases). Per the germline V gene, CDR1 is SQVTM and CDR2 is ANQGSEA. Trimming shortened V by 4 bases and J by 4 bases, and 14 bases separated the two germline ends. The CDR3 loop spans 13 amino acids. The CDR3 is CSVGGQGQYEQYF. DNA for the CDR3: TGCAGCGTTGGGGGCCAGGGACAATACGAGCAGTACTTC.

The V gene is TRBV30, the J gene TRBJ1-1, with a tentative D call TRBD1 (6 bases). Between the trimmed V and J ends, which lost 2 bases and 5 bases, there was a span of 9 bases. Germline V CDR1 and CDR2: GTSNPN, SVGIG (reference sequence). The CDR3 consists of 12 residues. The CDR3, as DNA: TGTGCCTGGAGTCGAGGGGGGACTGAAGCTTTCTTT. Protein product: CAWSRGGTEAFF.

This chain connects TRBV7-2 to TRBJ1-2, with 8 nucleotides matching TRBD1. Losses at the gene ends were 1 base for V and 2 bases for J; bases not matched to a gene: 6. Germline V CDR1 and CDR2: SGHTA, FQGNSA. The CDR3 is 16 residues long. In nucleotides, the CDR3 is TGTGCCAGCAGCTTAGGTCCGGCAGGGGGCAACTATGGCTACACCTTC. Its protein is CASSLGPAGGNYGYTF.

The rearrangement joins TRBV19 to TRBJ1-6, with 7 bases aligning to TRBD1. V was pared by 6 bases and J by 11 bases, with 16 bases of the junction left unmatched. This CDR3 region has 16 residues. CDR1 is LNHDA, CDR2 SQIVND, per germline (reference sequence). CDR3 nucleotide sequence: TGTGCCAGTAGCCGAGAACCGGGACAGCTATTTGCACCCCTCCACTTT. Translation gives CASSREPGQLFAPLHF. The entire variable domain, with the rest obtained from reference TRBV19 and TRBJ1-6, is as follows: DGGITQSPKYLFRKEGQNVTLSCEQNLNHDAMYWYRQDPGQGLRLIYYSQIVNDFQKGDIAEGYSVSREKKESFPLTVTSAQKNPTAFYLCASSREPGQLFAPLHFGNGTRLTVT.

This clone has only a few counts. The rearrangement joins TRBV5-1 to TRBJ1-3, with D unclear. CDR1 and CDR2 from the germline V gene are SGHRS and YFSETQ. The CDR3 covers 16 residues. V lost 0 bases and J 1 base, leaving 11 bases between the germline ends. The CDR3 coding sequence is TGCGCCAGCAGCTTGGTATCTGGGGTTTCTGGAAACACCATATATTTT. It yields the protein CASSLVSGVSGNTIYF.

This clone has at least ten counts. The chain uses TRBV2 and TRBJ1-3; D is possibly TRBD1 (5 bases). Germline V gene lookup returns CDR1 SNHLY and CDR2 FYNNEI. The ends were cut back, 6 bases at V and 10 bases at J, with 19 bases in the middle. CDR3 length: 14 residues. CDR3 coding DNA: TGTGCCAGCAGCGAGACAGTGACAGTTGGGACCATATATTTT. Translated, it gives CASSETVTVGTIYF.

This chain links TRBV9 with TRBJ2-3, with unresolved D. The V gene's germline CDR1 is SGDLS and CDR2 YYNGEE. Trimming left V 0 bases short and J 2 bases short, with 13 bases between. This CDR3 has 16 amino acids. The CDR3 coding sequence is TGTGCCAGCAGCGTAGTTCACGGCAGGACCACAGATACGCAGTATTTT. Protein product: CASSVVHGRTTDTQYF.

V gene TRBV6-1 combines with J gene TRBJ1-2, with D unclear. The CDR3 loop spans 13 amino acids. Germline loops: CDR1 MNHNS, CDR2 SASEGT. V lost 0 bases to trimming and J lost 5 bases, with 7 bases between them. The CDR3 loop is CASSEAGRYGYTF. The CDR3, as DNA: TGTGCCAGCAGTGAAGCCGGGAGGTATGGCTACACCTTC.